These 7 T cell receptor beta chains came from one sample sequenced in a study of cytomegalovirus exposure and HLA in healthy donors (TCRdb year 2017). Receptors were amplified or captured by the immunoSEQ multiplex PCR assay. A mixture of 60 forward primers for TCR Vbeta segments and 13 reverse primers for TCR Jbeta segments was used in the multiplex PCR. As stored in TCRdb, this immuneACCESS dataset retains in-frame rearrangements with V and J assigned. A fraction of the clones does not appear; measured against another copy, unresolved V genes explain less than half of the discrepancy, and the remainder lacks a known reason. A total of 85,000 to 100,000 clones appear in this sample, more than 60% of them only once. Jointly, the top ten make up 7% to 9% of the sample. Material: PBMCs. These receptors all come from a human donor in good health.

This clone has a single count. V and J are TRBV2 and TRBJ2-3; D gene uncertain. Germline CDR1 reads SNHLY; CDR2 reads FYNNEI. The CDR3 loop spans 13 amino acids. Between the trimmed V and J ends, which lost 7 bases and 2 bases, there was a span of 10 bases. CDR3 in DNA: TGTGCCAGCAATGTAGAGGACACAGATACGCAGTATTTT. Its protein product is CASNVEDTDTQYF.

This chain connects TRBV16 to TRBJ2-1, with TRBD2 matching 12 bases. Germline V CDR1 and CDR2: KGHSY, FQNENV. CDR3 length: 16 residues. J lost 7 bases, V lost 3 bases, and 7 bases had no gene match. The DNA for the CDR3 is TGTGCCAGCAGCCATATACTAGCGGGAGGTCTAAATGAGCAGTTCTTC. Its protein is CASSHILAGGLNEQFF. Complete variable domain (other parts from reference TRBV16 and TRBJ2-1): GEEVAQTPKHLVRGEGQKAKLYCAPIKGHSYVFWYQQVLKNEFKFLISFQNENVFDETGMPKERFSAKCLPNSPCSLEIQATKLEDSAVYFCASSHILAGGLNEQFFGPGTRLTVL.

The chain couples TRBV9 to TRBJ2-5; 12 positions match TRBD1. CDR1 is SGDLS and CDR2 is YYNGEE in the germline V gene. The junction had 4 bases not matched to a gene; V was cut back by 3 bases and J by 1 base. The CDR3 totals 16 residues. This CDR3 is CASSEGTGGFQETQYF. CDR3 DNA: TGTGCCAGCAGCGAGGGGACAGGGGGCTTCCAAGAGACCCAGTACTTC.

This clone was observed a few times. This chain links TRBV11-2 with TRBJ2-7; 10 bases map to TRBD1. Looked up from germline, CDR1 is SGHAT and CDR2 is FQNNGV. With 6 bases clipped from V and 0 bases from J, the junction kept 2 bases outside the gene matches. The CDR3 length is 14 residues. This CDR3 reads CASRRTGGSYEQYF. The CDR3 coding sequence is TGTGCCAGCAGAAGGACAGGGGGCTCCTACGAGCAGTACTTC.

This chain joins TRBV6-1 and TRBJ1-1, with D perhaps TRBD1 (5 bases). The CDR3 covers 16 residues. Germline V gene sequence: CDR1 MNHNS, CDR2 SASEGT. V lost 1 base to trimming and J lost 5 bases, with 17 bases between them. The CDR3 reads CASSEVFMGGGTEAFF. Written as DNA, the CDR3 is TGTGCCAGCAGTGAAGTCTTCATGGGGGGAGGGACTGAAGCTTTCTTT.

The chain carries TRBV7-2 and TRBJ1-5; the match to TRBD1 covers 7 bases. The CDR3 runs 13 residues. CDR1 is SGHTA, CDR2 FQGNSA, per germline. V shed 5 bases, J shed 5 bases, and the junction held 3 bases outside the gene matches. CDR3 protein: CASSRGGDQPQHF. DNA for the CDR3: TGTGCCAGCAGCCGAGGGGGCGATCAGCCCCAGCATTTT.

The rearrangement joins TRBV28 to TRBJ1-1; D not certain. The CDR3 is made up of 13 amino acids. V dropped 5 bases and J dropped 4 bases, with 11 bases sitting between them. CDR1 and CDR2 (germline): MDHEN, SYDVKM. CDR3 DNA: TGTGCCAGCAGTGCCCCTCAGGTCACTGAAGCTTTCTTT. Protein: CASSAPQVTEAFF.